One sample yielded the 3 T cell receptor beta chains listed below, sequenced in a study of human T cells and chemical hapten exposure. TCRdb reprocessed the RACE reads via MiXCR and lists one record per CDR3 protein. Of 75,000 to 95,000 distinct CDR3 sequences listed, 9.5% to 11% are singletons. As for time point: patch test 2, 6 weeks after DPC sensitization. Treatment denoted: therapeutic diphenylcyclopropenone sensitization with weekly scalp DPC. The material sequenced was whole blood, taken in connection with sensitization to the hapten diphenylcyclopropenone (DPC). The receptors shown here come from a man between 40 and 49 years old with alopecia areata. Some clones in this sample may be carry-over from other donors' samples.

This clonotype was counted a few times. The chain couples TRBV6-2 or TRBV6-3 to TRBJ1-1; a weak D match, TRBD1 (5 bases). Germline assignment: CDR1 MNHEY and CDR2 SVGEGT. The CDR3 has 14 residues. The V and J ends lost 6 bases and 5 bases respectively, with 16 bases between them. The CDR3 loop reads CASSGTPDGTEAFF. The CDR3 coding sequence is TGTGCCAGCAGCGGGACTCCTGACGGGACTGAAGCTTTCTTT.

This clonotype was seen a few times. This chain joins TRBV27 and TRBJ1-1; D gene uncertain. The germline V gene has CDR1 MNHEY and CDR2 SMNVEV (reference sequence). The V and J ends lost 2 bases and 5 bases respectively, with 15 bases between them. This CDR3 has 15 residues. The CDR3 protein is CASSLNERIGTEAFF. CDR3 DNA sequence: TGTGCCAGCAGTTTAAATGAACGTATAGGAACTGAAGCTTTCTTT.

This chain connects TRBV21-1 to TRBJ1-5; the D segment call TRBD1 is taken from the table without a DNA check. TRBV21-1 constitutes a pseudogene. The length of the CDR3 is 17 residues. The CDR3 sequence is CASTQYGGRFSNQPQHF. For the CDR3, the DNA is TGTGCCAGCACCCAATACGGGGGAAGGTTTAGCAATCAGCCCCAGCATTTT.